A single sample gave rise to the 5 T cell receptor beta chains below, sequenced in a study of Ad26.COV2.S vaccination and SARS-CoV-2 variants. Profiling relied on immunoSEQ multiplex PCR, and the TCRdb table lists in-frame clones only, not all of them. Of hundreds of thousands of clones listed, more than 70% are singletons. Specified treatment: 19 received Ad26.COV2.S at low or high dose, single or two shots; a few received placebo; per-sample allocation not given. On day 63 after the first injection, vaccine and placebo recipients gave samples. The source was peripheral blood, collected in a trial of Ad26.COV2.S vaccine versus placebo. Every receptor here comes from a person between 18 and 59 years old who received the Ad26.COV2.S COVID-19 vaccine or a placebo.

The chain links TRBV5-1 to TRBJ1-6; D is possibly TRBD1 (6 bases). Germline V gives CDR1 SGHRS, CDR2 YFSETQ. V shed 0 bases and J shed 6 bases, with 7 bases lying between them. The CDR3 length is 14 residues. CDR3 sequence reads: CASSLDRVNSPLHF. CDR3 sequence (DNA): TGCGCCAGCAGCTTGGACAGGGTTAATTCACCCCTCCACTTT.

This chain connects TRBV7-8 to TRBJ2-7, with 8 nucleotides matching TRBD1. The length of the CDR3 is 15 residues. Trimming took 5 bases from V and 9 from J; bases not matched to a gene: 15. In germline, CDR1 is SGHVS, CDR2 FQNEAQ. The CDR3 bases are TGTGCCAGCAGCCCCCTGGGGACAGGTCGTAGTGGGCAGTACTTC. This sequence encodes CASSPLGTGRSGQYF.

The chain couples TRBV7-9 to TRBJ2-1; 9 nucleotides line up with TRBD1. The CDR3 has 15 residues. The trim removed 5 bases at V and 0 bases at J, leaving 2 bases unmatched. The germline CDR1 and CDR2 sequences are SEHNR and FQNEAQ (reference sequence). DNA for the CDR3: TGTGCCAGCAGCCTACAGGGGGCCTCCTACAATGAGCAGTTCTTC. This translates into CASSLQGASYNEQFF.

V and J are TRBV4-3 and TRBJ1-6; perhaps TRBD1 as D (5 bases). Trimming stripped 0 bases from V and 5 bases from J, with 8 bases between. This CDR3 has 15 residues. The germline gives CDR1 LGHNA, CDR2 YSLEER. CDR3 nucleotides: TGCGCCAGCAGCCAAGACAGGGCAAATAATTCACCCCTCCACTTT. Its translation: CASSQDRANNSPLHF.

The gene calls are TRBV6-2 or TRBV6-3 and TRBJ1-1; D remains unclear. Trimming removed 6 bases from V and 8 bases from J, with 22 bases in between. Germline-derived CDR1 and CDR2 are MNHEY and SVGEGT. The CDR3 loop spans 15 amino acids. The CDR3 reads CASSSLSGNTVEAFF. CDR3 coding DNA: TGTGCCAGCAGCAGCCTCTCCGGGAACACAGTGGAAGCTTTCTTT.